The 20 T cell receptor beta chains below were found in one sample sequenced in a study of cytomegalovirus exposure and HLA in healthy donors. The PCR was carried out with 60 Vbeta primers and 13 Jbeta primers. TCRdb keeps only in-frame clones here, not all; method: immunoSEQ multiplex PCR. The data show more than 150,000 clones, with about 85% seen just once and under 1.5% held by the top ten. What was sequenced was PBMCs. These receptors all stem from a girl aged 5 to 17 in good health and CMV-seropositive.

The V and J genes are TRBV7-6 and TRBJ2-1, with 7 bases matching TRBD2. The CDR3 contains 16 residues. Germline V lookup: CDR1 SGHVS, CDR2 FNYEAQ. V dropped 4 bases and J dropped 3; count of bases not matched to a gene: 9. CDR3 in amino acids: CASSSWAGAGYNEQFF. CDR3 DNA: TGTGCCAGCAGCTCGTGGGCGGGAGCCGGCTACAATGAGCAGTTCTTC.

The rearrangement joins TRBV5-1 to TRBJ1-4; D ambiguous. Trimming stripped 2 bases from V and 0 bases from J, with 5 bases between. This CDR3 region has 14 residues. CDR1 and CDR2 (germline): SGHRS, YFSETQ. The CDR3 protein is CASSLGATNEKLFF. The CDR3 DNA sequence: TGCGCCAGCAGCTTAGGAGCAACTAATGAAAAACTGTTTTTT. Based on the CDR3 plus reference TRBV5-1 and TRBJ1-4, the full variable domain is KAGVTQTPRYLIKTRGQQVTLSCSPISGHRSVSWYQQTPGQGLQFLFEYFSETQRNKGNFPGRFSGRQFSNSRSEMNVSTLELGDSALYLCASSLGATNEKLFFGSGTQLSVL.

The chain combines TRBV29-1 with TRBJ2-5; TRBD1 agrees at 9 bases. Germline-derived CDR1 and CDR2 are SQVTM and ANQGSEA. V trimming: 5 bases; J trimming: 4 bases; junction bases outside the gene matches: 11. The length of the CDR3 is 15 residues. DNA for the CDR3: TGCAGCGTTAGACTCGGGACAGGGAGTGGAGAGACCCAGTACTTC. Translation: CSVRLGTGSGETQYF.

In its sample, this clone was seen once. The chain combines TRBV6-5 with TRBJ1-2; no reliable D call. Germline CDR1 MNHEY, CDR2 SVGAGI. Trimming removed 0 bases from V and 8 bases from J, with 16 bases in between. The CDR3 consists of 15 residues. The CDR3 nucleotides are TGTGCCAGCAGTTACTCGAAATCAGCGATCTGGGGCTACACCTTC. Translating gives CASSYSKSAIWGYTF.

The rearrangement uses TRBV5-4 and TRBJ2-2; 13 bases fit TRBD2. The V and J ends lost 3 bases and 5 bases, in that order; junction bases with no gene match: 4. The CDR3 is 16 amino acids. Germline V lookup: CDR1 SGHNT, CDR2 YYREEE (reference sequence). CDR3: CASSYGLAGETGELFF. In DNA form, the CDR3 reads TGTGCCAGCAGCTACGGACTAGCGGGAGAGACCGGGGAGCTGTTTTTT.

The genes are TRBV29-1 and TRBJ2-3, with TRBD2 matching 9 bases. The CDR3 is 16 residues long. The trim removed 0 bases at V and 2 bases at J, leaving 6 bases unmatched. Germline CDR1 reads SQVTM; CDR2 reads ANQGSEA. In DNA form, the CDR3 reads TGCAGCGTTGAAGACGGGACTAGCACAATCACAGATACGCAGTATTTT. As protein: CSVEDGTSTITDTQYF.

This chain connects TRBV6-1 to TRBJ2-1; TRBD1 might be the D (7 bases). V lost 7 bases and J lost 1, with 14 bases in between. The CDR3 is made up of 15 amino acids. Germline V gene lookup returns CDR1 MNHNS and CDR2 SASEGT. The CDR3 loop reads CASTGGTVSYNEQFF. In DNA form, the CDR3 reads TGTGCCAGCACTGGGGGGACAGTTTCCTACAATGAGCAGTTCTTC.

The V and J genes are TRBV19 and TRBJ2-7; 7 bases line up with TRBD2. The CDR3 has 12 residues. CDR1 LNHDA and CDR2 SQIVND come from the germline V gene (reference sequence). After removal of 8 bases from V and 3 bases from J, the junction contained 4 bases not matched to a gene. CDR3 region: CASSQRGYEQYF. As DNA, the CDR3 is TGTGCCAGTTCCCAGCGGGGCTACGAGCAGTACTTC.

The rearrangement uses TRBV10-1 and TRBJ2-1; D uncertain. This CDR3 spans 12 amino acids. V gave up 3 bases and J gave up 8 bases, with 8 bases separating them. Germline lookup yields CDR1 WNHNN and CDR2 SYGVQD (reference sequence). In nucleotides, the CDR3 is TGCGCCAGCAGTGACCTCGAGGATGAGCAGTTCTTC. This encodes CASSDLEDEQFF.

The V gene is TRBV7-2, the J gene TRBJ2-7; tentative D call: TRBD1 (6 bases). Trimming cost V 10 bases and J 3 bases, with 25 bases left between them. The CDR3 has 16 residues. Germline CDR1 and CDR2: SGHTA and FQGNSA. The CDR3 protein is CATEMASQGLGYEQYF. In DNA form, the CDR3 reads TGTGCCACCGAAATGGCTAGTCAGGGGCTGGGCTACGAGCAGTACTTC.

Here the CDR3 reads CASSLSGIAYNEQFF. In DNA form, the CDR3 reads TGTGCCAGCAGCTTAAGCGGGATCGCCTACAATGAGCAGTTCTTC. The rearrangement uses TRBV11-2 and TRBJ2-1; 7 nucleotides align to TRBD2. CDR3 length: 15 amino acids. The J segment lost 2 bases and the V segment lost 2 bases, leaving 3 bases of the junction unmatched. Germline CDR1 is SGHAT and CDR2 is FQNNGV.

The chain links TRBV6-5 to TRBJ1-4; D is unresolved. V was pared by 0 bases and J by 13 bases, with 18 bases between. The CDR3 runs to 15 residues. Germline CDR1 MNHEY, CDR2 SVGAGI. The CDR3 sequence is CASSYSFQRVGRLFF. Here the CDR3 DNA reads TGTGCCAGCAGTTACTCTTTTCAGCGGGTAGGGAGACTGTTTTTT.

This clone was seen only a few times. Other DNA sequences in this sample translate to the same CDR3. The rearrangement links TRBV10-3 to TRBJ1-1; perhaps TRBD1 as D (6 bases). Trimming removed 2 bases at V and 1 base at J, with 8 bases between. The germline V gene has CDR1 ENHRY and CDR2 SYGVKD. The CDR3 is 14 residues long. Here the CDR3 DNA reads TGTGCCATCAGTGAGGGCAGGGGGAACACTGAAGCTTTCTTT. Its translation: CAISEGRGNTEAFF.

As DNA, the CDR3 is TGTGCCAGCAGCTCGGGACTAGCAGCTTACAATGAGCAGTTCTTC. As protein: CASSSGLAAYNEQFF. This sequence joins TRBV7-3 and TRBJ2-1; 9 bases are a match to TRBD2. The CDR3 is made up of 15 amino acids. Germline values: CDR1 SGHTA, CDR2 FQGTGA. The V segment lost 4 bases and the J segment 4 bases; nucleotides outside the gene matches: 5.

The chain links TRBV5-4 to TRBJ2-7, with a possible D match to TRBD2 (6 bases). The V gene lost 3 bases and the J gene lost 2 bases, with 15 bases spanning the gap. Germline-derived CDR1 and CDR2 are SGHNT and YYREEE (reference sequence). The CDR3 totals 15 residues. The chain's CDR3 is CASSWDFSYPYEQYF. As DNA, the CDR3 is TGTGCCAGCAGCTGGGACTTCTCCTACCCCTACGAGCAGTACTTC.

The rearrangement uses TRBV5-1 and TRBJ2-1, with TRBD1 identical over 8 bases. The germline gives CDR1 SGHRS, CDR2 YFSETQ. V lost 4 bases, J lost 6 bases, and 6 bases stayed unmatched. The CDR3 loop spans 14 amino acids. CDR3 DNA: TGCGCCAGCAGCCCGGGACAGGCCCCCAATGAGCAGTTCTTC. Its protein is CASSPGQAPNEQFF.

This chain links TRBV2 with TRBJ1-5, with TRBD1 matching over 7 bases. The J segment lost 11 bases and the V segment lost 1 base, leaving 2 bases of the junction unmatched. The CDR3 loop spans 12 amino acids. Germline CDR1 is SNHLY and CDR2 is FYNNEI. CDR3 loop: CASSEVRGTQHF. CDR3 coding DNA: TGTGCCAGCAGTGAAGTCAGGGGGACCCAGCATTTT.

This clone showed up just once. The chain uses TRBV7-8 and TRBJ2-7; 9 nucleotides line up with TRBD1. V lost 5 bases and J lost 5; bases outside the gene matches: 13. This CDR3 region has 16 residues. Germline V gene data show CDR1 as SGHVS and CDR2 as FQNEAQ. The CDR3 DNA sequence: TGTGCCAGCAGCCAAGCTTGGACAGGGGACGGCCACGAGCAGTACTTC. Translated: CASSQAWTGDGHEQYF.

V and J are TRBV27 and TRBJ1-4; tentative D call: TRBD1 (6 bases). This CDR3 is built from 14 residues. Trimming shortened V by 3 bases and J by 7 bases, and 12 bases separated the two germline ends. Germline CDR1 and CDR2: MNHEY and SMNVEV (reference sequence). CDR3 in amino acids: CASSLWGGFEKLFF. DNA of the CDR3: TGTGCCAGCAGTTTGTGGGGGGGCTTTGAAAAACTGTTTTTT. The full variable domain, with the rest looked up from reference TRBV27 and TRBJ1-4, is EAQVTQNPRYLITVTGKKLTVTCSQNMNHEYMSWYRQDPGLGLRQIYYSMNVEVTDKGDVPEGYKVSRKEKRNFPLILESPSPNQTSLYFCASSLWGGFEKLFFGSGTQLSVL.

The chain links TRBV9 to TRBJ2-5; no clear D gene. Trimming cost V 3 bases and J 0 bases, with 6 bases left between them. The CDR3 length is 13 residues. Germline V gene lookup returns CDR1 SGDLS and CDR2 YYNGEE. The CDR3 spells CASSASDQETQYF. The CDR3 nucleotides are TGTGCCAGCAGCGCCTCTGACCAAGAGACCCAGTACTTC.